Below are 7 T cell receptor beta chains sequenced from a single sample in a study of CD8 T cells in Susac syndrome. It was with random hexamers that about 0.45 to 1 ug RNA was reverse transcribed. TCRdb re-derived calls from the immunoSEQ multiplex PCR reads in MiXCR, one entry per CDR3 protein. The sample contains around 110,000 distinct CDR3 sequences, roughly 95% of which appear only once. Sequenced input: CD8+ T cells from PBMCs. Source of these receptors: a human donor with Susac syndrome.

The genes are TRBV29-1 and TRBJ2-2; D remains ambiguous. The CDR3 runs 14 residues. CDR1 and CDR2 (germline): SQVTM, ANQGSEA. V was trimmed by 6 bases and J by 3 bases, leaving 14 bases between them. This CDR3 reads CSVSGPEDTGELFF. The CDR3 region has the DNA TGCAGCGTATCGGGCCCAGAGGACACCGGGGAGCTGTTTTTT.

This chain uses TRBV7-8 with TRBJ2-7, with D possibly being TRBD1 or TRBD2 (6 bases each). The germline V and J ends were trimmed by 3 bases and 3 bases, with 15 bases remaining between them. CDR3 length: 15 residues. The germline CDR1 and CDR2 sequences are SGHVS and FQNEAQ. The DNA for the CDR3 is TGTGCCAGCAGCTTCCCCGGGGGCCGAATCTACGAGCAGTACTTC. It codes for CASSFPGGRIYEQYF.

This chain uses TRBV15 with TRBJ1-3, with D unclear. This CDR3 comprises 15 residues. The germline V gene has CDR1 LNHNV and CDR2 YYDKDF (reference sequence). V gave up 5 bases and J gave up 1 base, with 12 bases separating them. CDR3 nucleotides: TGTGCCACCAGCGGTCCTCATGGTTCTGGAAACACCATATATTTT. This encodes CATSGPHGSGNTIYF. Based on the CDR3 plus reference TRBV15 and TRBJ1-3, the full variable domain is DAMVIQNPRYQVTQFGKPVTLSCSQTLNHNVMYWYQQKSSQAPKLLFHYYDKDFNNEADTPDNFQSRRPNTSFCFLDIRSPGLGDTAMYLCATSGPHGSGNTIYFGEGSWLTVV.

This clonotype showed up just once. The genes are TRBV6-5 and TRBJ1-2; D possibly corresponds to TRBD1 (6 bases). V gave up 6 bases and J gave up 1 base, with 15 bases separating them. Germline CDR1 MNHEY, CDR2 SVGAGI. The CDR3 runs to 15 residues. DNA for the CDR3: TGTGCCAGCAGCCCCTCGGACAGTTTTAACTATGGCTACACCTTC. It is translated as CASSPSDSFNYGYTF.

V usage is TRBV6-6 and J usage is TRBJ2-5, with 12 positions matching TRBD2. Trimming at V came to 8 bases and at J to 5 bases, leaving 6 bases not matched to a gene. This CDR3 spans 14 amino acids. The germline gives CDR1 MNHNY, CDR2 SVGAGI (reference sequence). The CDR3 here is CASALAGGEETQYF. CDR3 nucleotide sequence: TGTGCCAGCGCACTAGCGGGGGGAGAGGAGACCCAGTACTTC.

The chain is built from TRBV7-2 and TRBJ1-2, with TRBD1 matching 8 bases. V shed 5 bases, J shed 6 bases, and the junction held 11 bases outside the gene matches. The CDR3 runs 15 residues. Germline V gene data show CDR1 as SGHTA and CDR2 as FQGNSA. The CDR3 region is CASSADLGQGDGYTF. CDR3 in DNA: TGTGCCAGCAGCGCCGACTTAGGACAGGGAGATGGCTACACCTTC.

V usage is TRBV7-9 and J usage is TRBJ1-1, with D possibly TRBD1 on 5 matching bases. V was clipped by 1 base and J by 7 bases, with 10 bases between them. Germline CDR1 and CDR2: SEHNR and FQNEAQ (reference sequence). The CDR3 consists of 13 residues. The CDR3 DNA sequence: TGTGCCAGCAGCTTAGGGGGGGAGCGTGAAGCTTTCTTT. This sequence encodes CASSLGGEREAFF.